These 27 T cell receptor beta chains share one sample of origin, sequenced in a study of graft-versus-host responses after intestinal transplantation. The method was immunoSEQ multiplex PCR; TCRdb's version includes in-frame clones alone and lacks a portion of them. The repertoire consists of 60,000 or so clones, with about 93% occurring once and the leading ten covering 2.7%. The sequences come from PBMCs, collected around 120 days after intestinal transplantation. The receptors originated from a human patient who received an intestinal transplant, so some T cells may come from the graft donor.

This clone was picked up one time. This rearrangement joins TRBV5-4 to TRBJ2-7; unclear D gene. The germline gives CDR1 SGHNT, CDR2 YYREEE (reference sequence). The V end lost 3 bases, the J end lost 4 bases, and 17 bases lay between the germline ends. This CDR3 has 15 amino acids. CDR3: CASSSFPVFEYEQYF. CDR3 nucleotides: TGTGCCAGCAGCTCGTTCCCGGTGTTTGAATACGAGCAGTACTTC. The full variable domain, rest sourced from reference TRBV5-4 and TRBJ2-7, is ETGVTQSPTHLIKTRGQQVTLRCSSQSGHNTVSWYQQALGQGPQFIFQYYREEENGRGNFPPRFSGLQFPNYSSELNVNALELDDSALYLCASSSFPVFEYEQYFGPGTRLTVT.

As DNA, the CDR3 is TGTGCCAGCAGGGGTAACAGGGGTGCATGTGCTAATGAAAAACTGTTTTTT. Translating gives CASRGNRGACANEKLFF. The chain joins TRBV21-1 to TRBJ1-4; the tabulated D call, TRBD1, remains unverified against the DNA. TRBV21-1 is listed as a pseudogene. The CDR3 contains 17 residues.

The genes are TRBV19 and TRBJ2-7, with TRBD1 matching 9 bases. CDR3 length equals 14 residues. Germline-derived CDR1 and CDR2 are LNHDA and SQIVND (reference sequence). With 5 bases clipped from V and 3 bases from J, the junction kept 5 bases outside the gene matches. The CDR3 nucleotides read TGTGCCAGTAGTCCGCCGGGACAGGGCTACGAGCAGTACTTC. Protein sequence: CASSPPGQGYEQYF.

This chain joins TRBV6-1 and TRBJ2-7; 7 bases are a match to TRBD2. The V segment lost 8 bases and the J segment 0 bases; nucleotides outside the gene matches: 7. The CDR3 spans 14 residues. CDR1 is MNHNS and CDR2 is SASEGT in the germline V gene. The CDR3 here is CASQTERGSYEQYF. The CDR3 DNA is TGTGCCAGCCAAACTGAGCGGGGCTCCTACGAGCAGTACTTC.

The V call is TRBV11-3, the J call TRBJ1-4; D unclear. Trimming removed 5 bases at V and 3 bases at J, with 13 bases between. The CDR3 length is 15 residues. In germline, CDR1 is SGHNT, CDR2 YENEEA. CDR3 amino acids: CASSRKRRSNEKLFF. Written as DNA, the CDR3 is TGTGCCAGCAGCCGCAAACGGCGGTCTAATGAAAAACTGTTTTTT.

The genes are TRBV5-1 and TRBJ1-1; tentative D call: TRBD1 (5 bases). Germline values: CDR1 SGHRS, CDR2 YFSETQ. The CDR3 is made up of 16 amino acids. V was trimmed by 4 bases and J by 2 bases, leaving 18 bases between them. CDR3 DNA sequence: TGCGCCAGCAGCCCCGCCCGGGGGAATACCAACACTGAAGCTTTCTTT. Its protein product is CASSPARGNTNTEAFF.

V and J are TRBV7-2 and TRBJ2-7; D not certain. The germline V gene has CDR1 SGHTA and CDR2 FQGNSA. Trimming removed 1 base at V and 4 bases at J, with 8 bases between. CDR3 length: 13 residues. CDR3 coding DNA: TGTGCCAGCAGCTTAGATTTAGGTTACGAGCAGTACTTC. Protein product: CASSLDLGYEQYF.

The V gene is TRBV7-2, the J gene TRBJ1-6, with a possible D match to TRBD1 (5 bases). The CDR3 has 15 amino acids. In germline, CDR1 is SGHTA, CDR2 FQGNSA. The ends were cut back, 5 bases at V and 4 bases at J, with 12 bases in the middle. CDR3 protein: CASSRTGTYNSPLHF. The CDR3 DNA reads TGTGCCAGCAGCCGTACCGGGACGTATAATTCACCCCTCCACTTT.

The chain links TRBV5-6 to TRBJ2-1; possible D gene TRBD2, 5 bases. The CDR3 sequence is 17 residues long. V was cut by 4 bases and J by 2 bases, with 19 bases left in between. Germline CDR1 reads SGHDT; CDR2 reads YYEEEE. The CDR3, as DNA: TGTGCCAGCAGCGCAGGCTCCGGACTCCTCCCCTACAATGAGCAGTTCTTC. Amino acids: CASSAGSGLLPYNEQFF.

J is TRBJ1-1 and V is TRBV18, with D maybe TRBD1 (6 bases). Between the trimmed V and J ends, which lost 6 bases and 3 bases, there was a span of 23 bases. CDR1 and CDR2 (germline): KGHSH, LQKENI. The CDR3 consists of 17 residues. The CDR3 DNA is TGTGCCAGCTCCGCGAAACCGGGACAAGGGACGGACACTGAAGCTTTCTTT. Translated: CASSAKPGQGTDTEAFF.

The chain uses TRBV27 and TRBJ2-3; D might be TRBD1 or TRBD2, each matching 5 bases. This CDR3 has 16 residues. The V end lost 0 bases, the J end lost 5 bases, and 15 bases lay between the germline ends. The germline V gene encodes CDR1 MNHEY and CDR2 SMNVEV (reference sequence). The CDR3 loop is CASSLSGTQDLDTQYF. DNA of the CDR3: TGTGCCAGCAGTTTATCGGGGACCCAGGATCTAGATACGCAGTATTTT.

This clone was recorded only once. The J gene is TRBJ2-2, the V gene TRBV7-9; D gene uncertain. The germline CDR1 and CDR2 sequences are SEHNR and FQNEAQ (reference sequence). The CDR3 spans 13 residues. V lost 6 bases, J lost 6 bases, and 11 bases lay in between. CDR3 protein: CASSFLLPGELFF. DNA of the CDR3: TGTGCCAGCAGTTTTTTGCTCCCCGGGGAGCTGTTTTTT.

About this clone: An end of the junction differs from the germline gene, which may be a read error. This sample also contains other DNA sequences that code for the same CDR3. This sequence joins TRBV7-2 and TRBJ1-2; D call uncertain. The CDR3 contains 15 residues. From germline, CDR1 is SGHTA and CDR2 FQGNSA. Here the CDR3 reads CASSLVALMSYGYTF. Written as DNA, the CDR3 is TGTGCCAGCAGCTTAGTGGCCCTAATGTCGTATGGCTACACCTTT.

The V and J genes are TRBV6-5 and TRBJ2-1, with D unclear. V was shortened by 0 bases and J by 4 bases, with 7 bases between the two germline ends. The CDR3 runs to 14 residues. Germline CDR1 MNHEY, CDR2 SVGAGI. The CDR3 coding sequence is TGTGCCAGCAGTTACTCGCGCAGTTACAATGAGCAGTTCTTC. It is translated as CASSYSRSYNEQFF.

The gene calls are TRBV5-4 and TRBJ2-7; TRBD2 matches at 7 bases. From germline, CDR1 is SGHNT and CDR2 YYREEE (reference sequence). The CDR3 has 15 amino acids. The junction had 9 bases not matched to a gene; V was cut back by 0 bases and J by 6 bases. CDR3 sequence: CASSLGLERDGEQYF. CDR3 DNA sequence: TGTGCCAGCAGCTTGGGCCTGGAGCGGGATGGCGAGCAGTACTTC.

The V and J genes are TRBV28 and TRBJ1-2; a weak D match, TRBD1 (6 bases). Germline CDR1 reads MDHEN; CDR2 reads SYDVKM. The CDR3 has 14 residues. V lost 10 bases, J lost 2 bases, and 17 bases lay in between. The chain's CDR3 is CATLTFTGNYGYTF. CDR3 nucleotides: TGTGCCACCCTGACTTTTACAGGGAACTATGGCTACACCTTC.

The rearrangement uses TRBV4-1 and TRBJ2-3; possible D gene TRBD1, 6 bases. Germline CDR1 and CDR2: MGHRA and YSYEKL. Trimming shortened V by 0 bases and J by 7 bases, and 8 bases separated the two germline ends. The CDR3 totals 13 residues. The CDR3 DNA sequence: TGCGCCAGCAGCCAAGATCAGGGGAATACGCAGTATTTT. Its protein is CASSQDQGNTQYF.

J is TRBJ1-2 and V is TRBV6-5; D may be TRBD1 (5 bases). This CDR3 comprises 14 residues. V lost 10 bases and J 5 bases, leaving 20 bases between the germline ends. In germline, CDR1 is MNHEY, CDR2 SVGAGI. The CDR3 sequence is CATLPGTGSYGYTF. The CDR3 region has the DNA TGTGCCACCCTCCCCGGGACGGGATCATATGGCTACACCTTC.

This chain links TRBV7-9 with TRBJ2-1, with D maybe TRBD2 (6 bases). Germline-derived CDR1 and CDR2 are SEHNR and FQNEAQ (reference sequence). The CDR3 extends over 13 amino acids. Trimming removed 1 base at V and 9 bases at J, with 10 bases between. CDR3 DNA: TGTGCCAGCAGCTTAGTGCTAGCGAGTGAGCAGTTCTTC. It specifies CASSLVLASEQFF.

V and J are TRBV10-3 and TRBJ2-1, with no clear D. CDR1 is ENHRY and CDR2 is SYGVKD in the germline V gene. The V and J ends lost 10 bases and 0 bases respectively, with 19 bases between them. The CDR3 extends over 16 amino acids. Here the CDR3 DNA reads TGTGCCACCAAGGCTGGCGGCAGAAGCTCCTACAATGAGCAGTTCTTC. Translating gives CATKAGGRSSYNEQFF.

The chain recombines TRBV6-5 with TRBJ2-5; 11 bases are a match to TRBD1. The closer fit of TRBJ2-7 to the DNA end suggests the J call may be wrong. CDR1 MNHEY and CDR2 SVGAGI come from the germline V gene. The CDR3 spans 15 residues. The CDR3 bases are TGTGCCAGCAGTTACGGGACAGGGGGATTTTACGAGCAGTACTTC. It is translated as CASSYGTGGFYEQYF.

The chain joins TRBV6-1 to TRBJ1-5, with 8 bases matching TRBD1. This CDR3 contains 17 residues. V gave up 0 bases and J gave up 4 bases; unmatched junction bases: 8. CDR1 is MNHNS, CDR2 SASEGT, per germline. This chain's CDR3 is CASSEAETGAWNQPQHF. In DNA, the CDR3 is TGTGCCAGCAGTGAAGCGGAGACAGGGGCCTGGAATCAGCCCCAGCATTTT.

The chain links TRBV11-3 to TRBJ2-1; D might be TRBD2 (5 bases). Germline V gives CDR1 SGHNT, CDR2 YENEEA. V was trimmed by 2 bases and J by 0 bases, leaving 8 bases between them. The CDR3 spans 15 residues. CDR3 sequence: CASSLTSSSYNEQFF. CDR3 coding DNA: TGTGCCAGCAGCTTAACTAGTAGCTCCTACAATGAGCAGTTCTTC.

The chain uses TRBV9 and TRBJ2-5, with 9 bases lining up with TRBD2. Trimming cost V 0 bases and J 5 bases; bases outside gene matches: 5. This CDR3 comprises 15 residues. Germline CDR1 is SGDLS and CDR2 is YYNGEE. The CDR3 region is CASSVGGGGAETQYF. The CDR3 DNA reads as TGTGCCAGCAGCGTAGGTGGCGGGGGGGCGGAGACCCAGTACTTC. Full variable domain (outside the CDR3, taken from reference TRBV9 and TRBJ2-5): DSGVTQTPKHLITATGQRVTLRCSPRSGDLSVYWYQQSLDQGLQFLIQYYNGEERAKGNILERFSAQQFPDLHSELNLSSLELGDSALYFCASSVGGGGAETQYFGPGTRLLVL.

V is TRBV7-2 and J is TRBJ2-3, with unresolved D. The germline V and J ends were trimmed by 5 bases and 2 bases, with 17 bases remaining between them. The germline CDR1 and CDR2 sequences are SGHTA and FQGNSA. The CDR3 totals 16 residues. CDR3 bases: TGTGCCAGCAGCCCCCTCGCGGTCTGGGCCACAGATACGCAGTATTTT. Translated: CASSPLAVWATDTQYF.

The chain carries TRBV28 and TRBJ2-5; the match to TRBD1 covers 9 bases. The CDR3 sequence is 16 residues long. CDR1 is MDHEN, CDR2 SYDVKM, per germline. J gave up 5 bases and V 6 bases, and 13 bases lay outside the gene matches. CDR3 amino acids: CASRAGQGTGRETQYF. The CDR3 DNA is TGTGCCAGCAGGGCCGGACAGGGGACGGGACGGGAGACCCAGTACTTC. The full variable domain, completed using reference TRBV28 and TRBJ2-5, is DVKVTQSSRYLVKRTGEKVFLECVQDMDHENMFWYRQDPGLGLRLIYFSYDVKMKEKGDIPEGYSVSREKKERFSLILESASTNQTSMYLCASRAGQGTGRETQYFGPGTRLLVL.

The chain couples TRBV5-6 to TRBJ1-2; TRBD1 aligns across 7 bases. CDR3 size: 14 residues. The ends lost 0 bases at V and 4 bases at J; junction bases unmatched: 3. Germline V gene sequence: CDR1 SGHDT, CDR2 YYEEEE. CDR3 sequence reads: CASSLEQGIYGYTF. DNA of the CDR3: TGTGCCAGCAGCTTGGAACAGGGGATCTATGGCTACACCTTC.